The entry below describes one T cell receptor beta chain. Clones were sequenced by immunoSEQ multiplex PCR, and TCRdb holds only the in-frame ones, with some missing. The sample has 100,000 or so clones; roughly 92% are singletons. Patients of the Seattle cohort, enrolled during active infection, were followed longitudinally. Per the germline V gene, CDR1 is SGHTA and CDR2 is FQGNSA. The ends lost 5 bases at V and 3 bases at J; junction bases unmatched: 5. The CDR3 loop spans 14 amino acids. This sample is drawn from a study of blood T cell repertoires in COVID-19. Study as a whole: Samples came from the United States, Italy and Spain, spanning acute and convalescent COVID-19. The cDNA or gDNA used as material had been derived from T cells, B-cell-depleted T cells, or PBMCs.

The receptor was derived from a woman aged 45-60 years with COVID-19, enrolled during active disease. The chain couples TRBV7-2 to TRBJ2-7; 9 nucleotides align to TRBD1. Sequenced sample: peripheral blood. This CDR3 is CASSHRTGDYEQYF. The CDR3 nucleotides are TGTGCCAGCAGCCATCGGACAGGGGACTACGAGCAGTACTTC.